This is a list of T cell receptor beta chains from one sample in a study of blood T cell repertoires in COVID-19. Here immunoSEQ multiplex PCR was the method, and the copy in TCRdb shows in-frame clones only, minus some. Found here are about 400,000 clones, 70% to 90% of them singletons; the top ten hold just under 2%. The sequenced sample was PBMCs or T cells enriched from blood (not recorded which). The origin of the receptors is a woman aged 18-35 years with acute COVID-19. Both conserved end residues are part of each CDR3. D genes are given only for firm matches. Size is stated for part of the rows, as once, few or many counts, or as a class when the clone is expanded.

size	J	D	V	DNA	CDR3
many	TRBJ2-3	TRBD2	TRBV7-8	TGTGCCAGCAGCTACCGGACTAGCGGGGCCAAAGATACGCAGTATTTT	CASSYRTSGAKDTQYF
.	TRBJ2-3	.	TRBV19	TGTGCCAGTAGTCAAGATACGCAGTATTTT	CASSQDTQYF
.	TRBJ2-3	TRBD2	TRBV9	TGTGCCAGCAGCGTAGGGCTAGCGGGAGGGCAGGGCACAGATACGCAGTATTTT	CASSVGLAGGQGTDTQYF
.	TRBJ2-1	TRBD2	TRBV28	TGTGCCAGCAGTTTACTAGCGGGCGATTCTAATGAGCAGTTCTTC	CASSLLAGDSNEQFF
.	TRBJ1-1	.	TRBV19	TGTGCCAGTAGTATAGATCCCGGATATTTGCGGAGCACTGAAGCTTTCTTT	CASSIDPGYLRSTEAFF
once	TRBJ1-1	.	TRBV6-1	TGTGCCAGCCGGGAATGGAACACTGAAGCTTTCTTT	CASREWNTEAFF
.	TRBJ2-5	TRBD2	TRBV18	TGTGCCAGCTCACCAATAGCGGGGGACGGAGAGACCCAGTACTTC	CASSPIAGDGETQYF
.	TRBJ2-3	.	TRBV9	TGTGCCAGCAGCTACCGGGGGGCTAGCACAGATACGCAGTATTTT	CASSYRGASTDTQYF
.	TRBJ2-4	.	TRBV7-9	TGTGCCACCGAGGGAGTGGGGACCAAAAACATTCAGTACTTC	CATEGVGTKNIQYF
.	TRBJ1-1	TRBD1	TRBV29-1	TGCAGCACTAAACAGGGGTCGAGGAACACTGAAGCTTTCTTT	CSTKQGSRNTEAFF
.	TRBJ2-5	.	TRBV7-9	TGTGCCAGCAGCTTAGGTTCGGGTCACTTCCAAGAGACCCAGTACTTC	CASSLGSGHFQETQYF
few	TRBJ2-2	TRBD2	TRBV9	TGTGCCAGCAGCGTCGAGCGGGGGCTTAACACCGGGGAGCTGTTTTTT	CASSVERGLNTGELFF
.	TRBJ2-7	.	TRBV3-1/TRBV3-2	TGTGCCAGCAGCCTGGGGGCCCTTACCCACGAGCAGTACTTC	CASSLGALTHEQYF
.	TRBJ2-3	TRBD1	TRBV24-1	TGTGCCACCAGTGACCGGGACAGGGGCAGAGATACGCAGTATTTT	CATSDRDRGRDTQYF
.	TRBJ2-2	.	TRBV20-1	TGCAGTGCTAGTAGGGGAGGTGCGGTCGGGGAGCTGTTTTTT	CSASRGGAVGELFF
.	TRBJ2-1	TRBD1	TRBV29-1	TGCAGCGTTGAAGGAGCCGGGACAGAAGCCTACAATGAGCAGTTCTTC	CSVEGAGTEAYNEQFF
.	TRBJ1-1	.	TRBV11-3	TGTGCCAGCAGCCCGAAAGGGGGCACTGAAGCTTTCTTT	CASSPKGGTEAFF
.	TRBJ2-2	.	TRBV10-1	TGCGCCAGCAGGCAGGGACTCATTGGGGAGCTGTTTTTT	CASRQGLIGELFF
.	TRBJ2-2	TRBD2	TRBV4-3	TGCGCCAGCAGCCAAGAAAGCGGGAGATACGCCGGGGAGCTGTTTTTT	CASSQESGRYAGELFF
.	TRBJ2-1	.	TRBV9	TGTGCCAGCAGCAACTCAGGGAGGAATGAGCAGTTCTTC	CASSNSGRNEQFF
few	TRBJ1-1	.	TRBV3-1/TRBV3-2	TGTGCCAGCAGCTCGTTGACGGGTGCTTTCTTT	CASSSLTGAFF
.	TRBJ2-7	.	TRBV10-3	TGTGCCATCAGAGAAAGTCAGGTTTCGCTCGAGCAGTACTTC	CAIRESQVSLEQYF
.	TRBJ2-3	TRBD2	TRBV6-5	TGTGCCAGCCTAGCGGGAAACACAGATACGCAGTATTTT	CASLAGNTDTQYF
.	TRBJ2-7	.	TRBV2	TGTGCCAGCAGTGAGTCCGGAGGCGCTTGGGAGCAGTACTTC	CASSESGGAWEQYF
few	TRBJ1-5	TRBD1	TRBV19	TGTGCCGGATCACAGGGGGGGGATCAGCCCCAGCATTTT	CAGSQGGDQPQHF
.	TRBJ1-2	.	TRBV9	TGTGCCAGCAGCGGCACAGGGACCTATGGCTACACCTTC	CASSGTGTYGYTF
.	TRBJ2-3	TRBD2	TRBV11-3	TGTGCCAGCAGCTTAGGCACCCTAGCGGGGGCGAGTACGCAGTATTTT	CASSLGTLAGASTQYF
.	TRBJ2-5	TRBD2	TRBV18	TGTGCCAGCTCACCACTTTGGACTAGCTCTCAAGAGACCCAGTACTTC	CASSPLWTSSQETQYF
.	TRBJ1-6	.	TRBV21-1	TGTGCCAGCAGCGATCGTACTCCGGGACAGGGAAATTCACCCCTCCACTTT	CASSDRTPGQGNSPLHF
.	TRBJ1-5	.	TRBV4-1	TGCGCCAGCAGCCAGTTGGACAGTTCCAATCAGCCCCAGCATTTT	CASSQLDSSNQPQHF
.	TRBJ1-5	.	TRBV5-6	TGTGCCAGCAGCCCAGGTAGGGGCCAGCCCCAGCATTTT	CASSPGRGQPQHF
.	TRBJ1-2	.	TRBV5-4	TGTGCCAGCAGCTTAAGGGGACAATATGGCTACACCTTC	CASSLRGQYGYTF
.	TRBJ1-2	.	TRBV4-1	TGCGCCAGCAGCCAAGGGAGCGGGAGATATGGCTACACCTTC	CASSQGSGRYGYTF
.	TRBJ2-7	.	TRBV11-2	TGTGCCAGCAGCTTAGTCGAGAAAAGCTACGAGCAGTACTTC	CASSLVEKSYEQYF
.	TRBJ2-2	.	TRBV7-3	TGTGCCAGCAGCTCGCGGGGGCCGAACACCGGGGAGCTGTTTTTT	CASSSRGPNTGELFF
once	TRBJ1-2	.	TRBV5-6	TGTGCCAGCAGCGGCCCCGTTGAGGGGAGGAACTATGGCTACACCTTC	CASSGPVEGRNYGYTF
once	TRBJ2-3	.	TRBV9	TGTGCCAGCAGCGTAATGTCTCAGGGGGATACGCAGTATTTT	CASSVMSQGDTQYF
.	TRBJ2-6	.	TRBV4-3	TGCGCCAGCAGCCAAGAAATCGCTGGGGCCAACGTCCTGACTTTC	CASSQEIAGANVLTF
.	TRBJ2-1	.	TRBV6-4	TGTGCCAGCAGTGCAATTGGTGGGAGCTTCTCCTACAATGAGCAGTTCTTC	CASSAIGGSFSYNEQFF
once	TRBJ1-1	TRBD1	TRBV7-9	TGTGCCAGCAGTCTCGGGACAGGGGCCCCTGAAGCTTTCTTT	CASSLGTGAPEAFF
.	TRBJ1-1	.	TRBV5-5	TGTGCCAGCAGCCTTGTCTGGGGGCAGACTGAAGCTTTCTTT	CASSLVWGQTEAFF
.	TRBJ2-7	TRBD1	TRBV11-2	TGTGCCAGCAGCTTCGAGACAGGGCTCTACGAGCAGTACTTC	CASSFETGLYEQYF